The next 30 T cell receptor beta chains were all read from a single sample in a study of response to subunit inactivated influenza vaccine listed by TCRdb under 2018. Library construction relied on RT-PCR. Sequencing relied on an Illumina HiSeq 2500. TCRdb's own reprocessing of the public reads used fastp at Q25 and MiXCR and kept productive beta chains. Rows matching on CDR3 protein sequence are summarized as one entry with the most common DNA and genes. Within this sample are about 540,000 distinct CDR3 sequences, with around 25% of them counted one time only. The ten largest clonotypes hold approximately 3% of the sample. The data were also submitted as part of a second study, on T cells expressing NK-cell markers. From the second report: TCR beta cDNA libraries were made by 5'RACE template switching that added a universal primer site and unique molecular identifiers.

The input for sequencing was CD4+ T cells sorted from PBMCs, taken 11 to 12 days after vaccination. The receptors stem from a man in his forties or fifties who received an inactivated influenza vaccine. Donor details come from another sample of the same person, matched by shared clones.

The sample holds one count of this clonotype. The chain joins TRBV6-2 or TRBV6-3 to TRBJ2-6; 8 nucleotides align to TRBD2. CDR1 and CDR2 from the germline V gene are MNHEY and SVGEGT. The V segment lost 6 bases and the J segment 0 bases; nucleotides outside the gene matches: 4. The CDR3 is 16 amino acids. The CDR3 DNA sequence: TGTGCCAGCAGGGGGACTAGTCTCTCTGGGGCCAACGTCCTGACTTTC. This translates into CASRGTSLSGANVLTF.

The chain uses TRBV11-2 and TRBJ1-1, with a weak D call TRBD1 (5 bases). This CDR3 region has 18 residues. V was clipped by 0 bases and J by 1 base, with 18 bases between them. The germline CDR1 and CDR2 sequences are SGHAT and FQNNGV. This CDR3 is CASSLEGTGFFENTEAFF. DNA for the CDR3: TGTGCCAGCAGCTTAGAAGGAACAGGCTTTTTCGAGAACACTGAAGCTTTCTTT.

The chain combines TRBV7-2 with TRBJ1-1; D is unclear. The germline V and J ends were trimmed by 1 base and 5 bases, with 11 bases remaining between them. The CDR3 totals 14 residues. Germline-derived CDR1 and CDR2 are SGHTA and FQGNSA. CDR3 sequence: CASSLVGMGTEAFF. CDR3 bases: TGTGCCAGCAGCTTAGTTGGGATGGGGACTGAAGCTTTCTTT.

The chain links TRBV9 to TRBJ2-4, with D hard to call. This CDR3 region has 14 residues. Germline-derived CDR1 and CDR2 are SGDLS and YYNGEE. The V and J ends lost 3 bases and 6 bases respectively, with 13 bases between them. The CDR3 protein is CASSAEEGVNIQYF. The DNA of the CDR3 is TGTGCCAGCAGCGCTGAAGAAGGCGTAAACATTCAGTACTTC. The variable domain in full, completed from reference TRBV9 and TRBJ2-4, reads DSGVTQTPKHLITATGQRVTLRCSPRSGDLSVYWYQQSLDQGLQFLIQYYNGEERAKGNILERFSAQQFPDLHSELNLSSLELGDSALYFCASSAEEGVNIQYFGAGTRLSVL.

This clonotype has a handful of counts. The V call is TRBV3-1, the J call TRBJ2-3, with a weak D call TRBD1 (6 bases). The germline CDR1 and CDR2 sequences are LGHDT and YNNKEL (reference sequence). This CDR3 is built from 15 residues. The V and J ends lost 6 bases and 2 bases respectively, with 15 bases between them. In DNA, the CDR3 is TGTGCCAGCAGTGCGACAGGAGTCCACACAGATACGCAGTATTTT. It is translated as CASSATGVHTDTQYF.

This chain links TRBV6-2 or TRBV6-3 with TRBJ2-2, with TRBD1 identical over 7 bases. CDR3 size: 13 residues. After removal of 6 bases from V and 6 bases from J, the junction contained 4 bases not matched to a gene. Germline V gene data show CDR1 as MNHEY and CDR2 as SVGEGT. In nucleotides, the CDR3 is TGTGCCAGCAGGACAGGGTACCCCGGGGAGCTGTTTTTT. Its protein product is CASRTGYPGELFF.

In the case of this clonotype: An end of the junction does not agree with germline; a read error may underlie this. The chain combines TRBV11-2 with TRBJ1-2; a weak D match, TRBD1 (5 bases). The germline gives CDR1 SGHAT, CDR2 FQNNGV. The CDR3 has 13 amino acids. The CDR3: CASGLDPEGGYTF. The CDR3 DNA follows: TGTGCCAGCGGCTTAGATCCCGAGGGGGGCTACACCTTC. Complete variable domain (other parts from reference TRBV11-2 and TRBJ1-2): EAGVAQSPRYKIIEKRQSVAFWCNPISGHATLYWYQQILGQGPKLLIQFQNNGVVDDSQLPKDRFSAERLKGVDSTLKIQPAKLEDSAVYLCASGLDPEGGYTFGSGTRLTVV.

The chain has TRBV5-1 and TRBJ2-7; 10 positions agree with TRBD2. Germline CDR1 and CDR2: SGHRS and YFSETQ. V lost 6 bases to trimming and J lost 5 bases; unmatched junction nucleotides: 5. This CDR3 spans 13 amino acids. Here the CDR3 reads CASKAGGPDEQYF. CDR3 bases: TGCGCCAGCAAAGCGGGAGGGCCCGACGAGCAGTACTTC.

The sample holds many counts of this clonotype. An end of the junction does not agree with germline; a read error may underlie this. The chain joins TRBV5-1 to TRBJ2-5, with 7 bases matching TRBD1. CDR1 and CDR2 from the germline V gene are SGHRS and YFSETQ. The CDR3 length is 13 residues. The CDR3 loop reads CASSLQGRETQYF. The CDR3 DNA reads as TGTGCCAGCAGTTTACAGGGGAGAGAGACCCAGTACTTC.

With respect to this clonotype: One junction end disagrees with the germline gene, perhaps due to a read error. The chain recombines TRBV4-2 with TRBJ2-1, with a possible D match to TRBD2 (6 bases). The germline V gene has CDR1 LGHNA and CDR2 YNFKEQ. The CDR3 spans 16 residues. The CDR3 DNA reads TGTGCCTGCAGCCAAGATCTGGCGGGGACCTACAATGAGCAGTTCTTC. Translating it yields CACSQDLAGTYNEQFF.

The genes are TRBV2 and TRBJ2-7, with a possible D match to TRBD1 (6 bases). Trimming left V 2 bases short and J 3 bases short, with 11 bases between. CDR1 SNHLY and CDR2 FYNNEI come from the germline V gene. The CDR3 is 14 residues long. CDR3 region: CASSEIGGNYEQYF. The DNA for the CDR3 is TGTGCCAGCAGTGAAATTGGGGGCAACTACGAGCAGTACTTC.

The rearrangement joins TRBV5-1 to TRBJ2-7; TRBD1 aligns across 8 bases. J was trimmed by 2 bases and V by 4 bases; bases with no gene match: 8. The CDR3 has 15 amino acids. Germline V gene lookup returns CDR1 SGHRS and CDR2 YFSETQ. The CDR3 protein is CASSHSGQDTYEQYF. CDR3 nucleotides: TGCGCCAGCAGCCATTCGGGACAGGACACCTACGAGCAGTACTTC. Supplemented by reference TRBV5-1 and TRBJ2-7, the full variable domain reads KAGVTQTPRYLIKTRGQQVTLSCSPISGHRSVSWYQQTPGQGLQFLFEYFSETQRNKGNFPGRFSGRQFSNSRSEMNVSTLELGDSALYLCASSHSGQDTYEQYFGPGTRLTVT.

This chain connects TRBV2 to TRBJ2-3, with D possibly TRBD2 on 5 matching bases. V was cut by 7 bases and J by 5 bases, with 10 bases left in between. The CDR3 sequence is 12 residues long. Germline V gene data show CDR1 as SNHLY and CDR2 as FYNNEI. CDR3 protein: CASKAAEDTQYF. The CDR3, as DNA: TGTGCCAGCAAAGCGGCGGAAGATACGCAGTATTTT.

V and J are TRBV10-3 and TRBJ1-1, with 7 nucleotides matching TRBD1. V was clipped by 10 bases and J by 3 bases; unmatched bases: 8. The germline V gene encodes CDR1 ENHRY and CDR2 SYGVKD. The CDR3 is 13 residues long. As DNA, the CDR3 is TGTGCCAAACGACAGGGATTGGACACTGAAGCTTTCTTT. Protein: CAKRQGLDTEAFF.

This clonotype was seen a few times. The chain uses TRBV7-2 and TRBJ1-2; D might be TRBD1 (6 bases). V was cut by 0 bases and J by 7 bases, with 15 bases left in between. The CDR3 runs to 15 residues. Germline V gives CDR1 SGHTA, CDR2 FQGNSA. CDR3 protein: CASSLALAGGSGYTF. The CDR3 DNA reads TGTGCCAGCAGCTTAGCTCTTGCGGGGGGCTCTGGCTACACCTTC.

The rearrangement uses TRBV28 and TRBJ1-2, with D hard to call. CDR3 length: 14 residues. Germline loops: CDR1 MDHEN, CDR2 SYDVKM. V lost 8 bases and J 2 bases, leaving 15 bases between the germline ends. The CDR3 here is CASAVSGINYGYTF. DNA of the CDR3: TGTGCCAGCGCGGTCTCGGGCATAAACTATGGCTACACCTTC.

The chain carries TRBV2 and TRBJ1-1; no definite D call. The CDR3 spans 14 residues. V lost 9 bases and J lost 4, with 18 bases in between. The germline V gene has CDR1 SNHLY and CDR2 FYNNEI. Here the CDR3 reads CASQSGIPSTEAFF. The CDR3 DNA reads as TGTGCCAGTCAATCCGGGATCCCCTCCACTGAAGCTTTCTTT.

V and J are TRBV6-1 and TRBJ2-2; D remains unclear. V was clipped by 5 bases and J by 4 bases, with 14 bases between them. CDR1 and CDR2 from the germline V gene are MNHNS and SASEGT. This CDR3 has 15 residues. Written as DNA, the CDR3 is TGTGCCAGCAGTCCCCACCAAGCGAGCACCGGGGAGCTGTTTTTT. It specifies CASSPHQASTGELFF.

A few counts support this clonotype. The rearrangement joins TRBV6-2 or TRBV6-3 to TRBJ2-1; 7 bases are shared with TRBD2. V lost 2 bases, J lost 2 bases, and 3 bases stayed unmatched. Germline CDR1 is MNHEY and CDR2 is SVGEGT. The CDR3 runs to 15 residues. The CDR3 protein is CASSYQSGAYNEQFF. CDR3 in DNA: TGTGCCAGCAGTTACCAGAGCGGGGCCTACAATGAGCAGTTCTTC.

V is TRBV7-2 and J is TRBJ1-5; no clear D gene. The CDR3 sequence is 14 residues long. Looked up from germline, CDR1 is SGHTA and CDR2 is FQGNSA. Deletions cut 2 bases from V and 0 bases from J, with 5 bases between. Written as DNA, the CDR3 is TGTGCCAGCAGCTTACGGGTTAGCAATCAGCCCCAGCATTTT. Translated: CASSLRVSNQPQHF.

The chain links TRBV6-2 or TRBV6-3 to TRBJ2-7, with D unresolved. This CDR3 has 10 residues. Trimming left V 7 bases short and J 7 bases short, with 8 bases between. CDR1 and CDR2 from the germline V gene are MNHEY and SVGEGT. CDR3 loop: CASTAREQYF. The CDR3 DNA reads TGTGCCAGCACCGCGAGGGAGCAGTACTTC.

The chain combines TRBV5-3 with TRBJ2-7, with D possibly matching TRBD1 (6 bases). TRBV5-3 is treated as an ORF (open reading frame) with a function not yet certain. This CDR3 has 16 residues. Trimming pared 1 base from V and 0 bases from J, leaving 14 bases between. This CDR3 reads CARSLYPHRVSYEQYF. The CDR3 DNA is TGTGCCAGAAGCTTGTACCCCCACAGGGTCTCCTACGAGCAGTACTTC.

The chain carries TRBV20-1 and TRBJ1-1; D call uncertain. The CDR3 sequence is 12 residues long. Looked up from germline, CDR1 is DFQATT and CDR2 is SNEGSKA (reference sequence). V was shortened by 3 bases and J by 8 bases, with 13 bases between the two germline ends. CDR3 amino acids: CSASRPDTEAFF. The DNA of the CDR3 is TGCAGTGCTAGTCGTCCTGATACCGAAGCTTTCTTT.

This rearrangement joins TRBV12-3 or TRBV12-4 to TRBJ1-1, with D unclear. CDR3 size: 14 residues. Trimming removed 5 bases from V and 4 bases from J, with 14 bases in between. CDR3 nucleotide sequence: TGTGCCAGCAGTCCCTCCGGACTAAGCACTGAAGCTTTCTTT. This translates into CASSPSGLSTEAFF.

The J gene is TRBJ2-1, the V gene TRBV6-1; D is perhaps TRBD1 or TRBD2 (5 bases each). The V end lost 7 bases, the J end lost 2 bases, and 15 bases lay between the germline ends. The CDR3 spans 15 residues. CDR1 is MNHNS, CDR2 SASEGT, per germline. The CDR3 sequence is CASTSDGAAYNEQFF. The CDR3 DNA is TGTGCCAGCACGTCTGACGGGGCGGCCTACAATGAGCAGTTCTTC.

V gene TRBV9 combines with J gene TRBJ2-5, with D maybe TRBD2 (6 bases). This CDR3 has 18 residues. Trimming took 0 bases from V and 2 from J, leaving 20 bases between them. Germline CDR1 is SGDLS and CDR2 is YYNGEE. The CDR3 region is CASSVAVGTSLGQETQYF. The DNA of the CDR3 is TGTGCCAGCAGCGTAGCCGTAGGGACTTCCCTCGGGCAAGAGACCCAGTACTTC.

This chain links TRBV5-1 with TRBJ2-3; D is perhaps TRBD1 or TRBD2 (6 bases each). The V gene lost 4 bases and the J gene lost 4 bases, with 19 bases spanning the gap. CDR1 SGHRS and CDR2 YFSETQ come from the germline V gene. The CDR3 runs to 16 residues. The CDR3 nucleotides read TGCGCCAGCAGCGCCACAGGGTGGAGGGTGTCAGATACGCAGTATTTT. It codes for CASSATGWRVSDTQYF. Based on the CDR3 plus reference TRBV5-1 and TRBJ2-3, the full variable domain is KAGVTQTPRYLIKTRGQQVTLSCSPISGHRSVSWYQQTPGQGLQFLFEYFSETQRNKGNFPGRFSGRQFSNSRSEMNVSTLELGDSALYLCASSATGWRVSDTQYFGPGTRLTVL.

This clonotype was counted between two and nine times. The chain uses TRBV5-6 and TRBJ2-5; tentatively, D is TRBD1 (5 bases). Per the germline V gene, CDR1 is SGHDT and CDR2 is YYEEEE. This CDR3 has 15 amino acids. V shed 4 bases and J shed 3 bases, with 16 bases lying between them. The CDR3 region has the DNA TGTGCCAGCAGCGACCGGACACCTCGGGAAGAGACCCAGTACTTC. Amino acids: CASSDRTPREETQYF.

This clonotype was detected only a few times. The chain employs TRBV12-3 or TRBV12-4 and TRBJ1-2; TRBD1 might be the D (5 bases). Trimming stripped 6 bases from V and 6 bases from J, with 14 bases between. The CDR3 spans 13 residues. The CDR3 loop reads CASSLTWGDGYTF. As DNA, the CDR3 is TGTGCCAGCAGCCTAACGTGGGGCGATGGCTACACCTTC.

This sequence joins TRBV24-1 and TRBJ1-2; D is possibly TRBD1 (6 bases). The CDR3 spans 16 residues. V was trimmed by 4 bases and J by 2 bases, leaving 16 bases between them. CDR1 and CDR2 (germline): KGHDR, SFDVKD. CDR3 region: CATSETGSFRNYGYTF. CDR3 DNA: TGTGCCACCAGTGAGACAGGTTCCTTTCGGAACTATGGCTACACCTTC.